This section outlines one TCR beta chain sequence together with its context. The source of the sample is a study of blood T cell repertoires in COVID-19. Background on the study: The samples span acute and convalescent COVID-19 from the United States, Italy and Spain. The analysed material was cDNA or gDNA that came from T cells, B-cell-depleted T cells, or PBMCs.

The CDR3 consists of 15 residues. Per the germline V gene, CDR1 is LGHNA and CDR2 is YNFKEQ. The trim removed 4 bases at V and 12 bases at J, leaving 13 bases unmatched. In the authors' methods: Estimation of nucleated cell counts was performed using reference gene primer amplification. The table came from immunoSEQ multiplex PCR; TCRdb's copy has only in-frame clones and leaves some out. The DNA gave D and trimming, while V, J and clone size come from that table. The sample lists a few hundred thousand clones; about 84% were seen once. Assignments of participants to cohorts depended upon their own reported clinical history.

The source is a man between 25 and 39 years old with acute COVID-19. The chain uses TRBV4-2 and TRBJ1-5; 9 nucleotides match TRBD1. Sequenced material: PBMCs or T cells enriched from blood (not recorded which). DNA of the CDR3: TGTGCCAGCAGCCGAGACACTGACAGGGGGGTAATCCAGCATTTT. This sequence encodes CASSRDTDRGVIQHF.